This TCR beta chain was identified in a study of technical replicates of blood from several donors. This table comes from immunoSEQ multiplex PCR, and its TCRdb copy is limited to in-frame clones, with some not included. The sample includes around 58,000 clones, around 84% seen only once; the top ten take over 4%. The sample consisted of PBMCs. The origin of this receptor is a human donor in good health. Some clones in this sample may be carry-over from other donors' samples.

CDR3: CASSSRTGDMNTEAFF. The CDR3 region has the DNA TGCGCCAGCAGCTCCAGGACAGGAGACATGAACACTGAAGCTTTCTTT. The chain uses TRBV5-1 and TRBJ1-1; 7 positions match TRBD1. Germline V CDR1 and CDR2: SGHRS, YFSETQ. After removal of 3 bases from V and 0 bases from J, the junction contained 8 bases not matched to a gene. This CDR3 region has 16 residues.